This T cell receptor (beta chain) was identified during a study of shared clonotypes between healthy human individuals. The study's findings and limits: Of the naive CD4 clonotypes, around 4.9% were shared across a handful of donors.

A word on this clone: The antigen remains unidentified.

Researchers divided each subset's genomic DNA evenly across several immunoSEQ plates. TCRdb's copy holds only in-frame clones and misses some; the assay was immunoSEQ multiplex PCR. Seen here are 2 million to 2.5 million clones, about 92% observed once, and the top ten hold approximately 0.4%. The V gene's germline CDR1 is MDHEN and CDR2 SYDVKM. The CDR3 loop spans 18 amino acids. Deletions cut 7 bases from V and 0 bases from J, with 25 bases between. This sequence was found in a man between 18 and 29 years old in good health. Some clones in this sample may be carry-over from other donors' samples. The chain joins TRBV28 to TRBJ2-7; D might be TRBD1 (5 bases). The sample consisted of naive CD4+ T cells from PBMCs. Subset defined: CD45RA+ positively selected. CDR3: CASTRTPLGGRSSYEQYF. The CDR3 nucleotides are TGTGCCAGCACGCGGACACCTCTGGGCGGAAGGAGCTCCTACGAGCAGTACTTC.